This T cell receptor beta chain was obtained from a study of CD8+CD57+ T cells in acquired aplastic anemia. Patients chosen for sequencing had shown CD8+CD57+ cell expansion by flow cytometry. Notes on this clonotype: The CDR3 ends on some other residue instead of the conserved phenylalanine or tryptophan, so this is likely a read error. No DNA is shown, since the ends of the CDR3 on it are uncertain; the CDR3 is the one TCRdb lists.

TCR beta VDJ and CDR3 profiles were obtained from a genomic DNA template. TCRdb itself ran the reads through MiXCR, one entry per CDR3 protein. The table lists 400,000 to 600,000 distinct CDR3 sequences, roughly 34% of them singletons. From germline, CDR1 is SGHRS and CDR2 YFSETQ. The CDR3 is 8 residues long, counting both termini. The chain employs TRBV5-1 and TRBJ2-7. This TCR was sampled from a human donor with aplastic anemia. Sequenced sample: sorted CD4+, CD8+, or CD8+CD57+ T cells (not recorded which) from PBMCs. This chain's CDR3 is CASSLVTS.